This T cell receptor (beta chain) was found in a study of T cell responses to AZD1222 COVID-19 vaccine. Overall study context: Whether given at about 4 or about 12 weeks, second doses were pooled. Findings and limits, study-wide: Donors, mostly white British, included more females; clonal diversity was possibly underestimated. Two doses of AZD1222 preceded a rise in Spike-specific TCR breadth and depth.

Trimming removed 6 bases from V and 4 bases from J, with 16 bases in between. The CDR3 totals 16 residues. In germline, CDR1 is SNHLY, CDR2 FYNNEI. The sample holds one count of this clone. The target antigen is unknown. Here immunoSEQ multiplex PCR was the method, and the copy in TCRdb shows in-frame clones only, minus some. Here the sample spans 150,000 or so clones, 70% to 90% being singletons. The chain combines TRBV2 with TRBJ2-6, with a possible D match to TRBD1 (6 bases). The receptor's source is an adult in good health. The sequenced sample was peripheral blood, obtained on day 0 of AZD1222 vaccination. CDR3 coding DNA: TGTGCCAGCAGGAGACAACAGGGATCAGGGGCCAACGTCCTGACTTTC. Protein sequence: CASRRQQGSGANVLTF.